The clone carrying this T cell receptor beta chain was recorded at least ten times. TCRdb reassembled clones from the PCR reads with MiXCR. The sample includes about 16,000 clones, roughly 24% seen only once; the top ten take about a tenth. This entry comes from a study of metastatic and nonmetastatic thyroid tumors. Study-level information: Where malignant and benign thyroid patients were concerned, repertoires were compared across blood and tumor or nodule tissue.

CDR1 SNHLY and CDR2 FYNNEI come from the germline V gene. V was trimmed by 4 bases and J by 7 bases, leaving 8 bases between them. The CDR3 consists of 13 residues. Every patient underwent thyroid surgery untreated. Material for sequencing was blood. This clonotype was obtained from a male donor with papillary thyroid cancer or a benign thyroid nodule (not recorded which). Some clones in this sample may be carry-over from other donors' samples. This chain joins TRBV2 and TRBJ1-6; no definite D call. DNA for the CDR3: TGTGCCAGCAGTGTTTCGTGGAATTCACCCCTCCACTTT. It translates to CASSVSWNSPLHF. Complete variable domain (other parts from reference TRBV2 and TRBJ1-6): EPEVTQTPSHQVTQMGQEVILRCVPISNHLYFYWYRQILGQKVEFLVSFYNNEISEKSEIFDDQFSVERPDGSNFTLKIRSTKLEDSAMYFCASSVSWNSPLHFGNGTRLTVT.